A selection of T cell receptor beta chains follows, all from one sample in a study of regulatory T cells in long-lasting Graves disease. TCRdb re-called the multiplex PCR reads with MiXCR, one entry per CDR3 protein. Of roughly 500,000 distinct CDR3 sequences detected, around a fifth appear once; the ten largest clones hold around 13%. The sample in question was peripheral blood mononuclear cells (PBMCs), obtained when the disease was refractory, from a patient treated with antithyroid drugs. The origin of the receptors is a female donor with Graves disease. CDR3s include the opening cysteine and the closing phenylalanine or tryptophan. Each record gives: V gene, J gene, D gene, clone size, CDR3 protein, CDR3 DNA. D genes are given only for firm matches. Expanded clones get a size class; other rows say once, few or many, or leave the size out.

V gene: TRBV6-5; J gene: TRBJ2-5; D gene: TRBD1; clone size: few; CDR3 protein: CASSSTGAQETQYF; CDR3 DNA: TGTGCCAGCAGTTCAACAGGGGCCCAAGAGACCCAGTACTTC
V gene: TRBV6-1; J gene: TRBJ2-7; D gene: NA; clone size: NA; CDR3 protein: CASRAARSSYEQYF; CDR3 DNA: TGTGCCAGCAGGGCGGCGCGGAGCTCCTACGAGCAGTACTTC
V gene: TRBV20-1; J gene: TRBJ1-1; D gene: NA; clone size: few; CDR3 protein: CRPLKGYTEAFF; CDR3 DNA: TGCAGACCCCTTAAGGGCTACACTGAAGCTTTCTTT
V gene: TRBV6-2/TRBV6-3; J gene: TRBJ2-7; D gene: TRBD1; clone size: many; CDR3 protein: CASSDPGTAFYEQYF; CDR3 DNA: TGTGCCAGCAGTGATCCCGGGACAGCCTTCTACGAGCAGTACTTC
V gene: TRBV15; J gene: TRBJ1-2; D gene: NA; clone size: many; CDR3 protein: CATSRDHIRDTYGYTF; CDR3 DNA: TGTGCCACCAGCAGAGACCACATTAGGGATACCTATGGCTACACCTTC
V gene: TRBV6-1; J gene: TRBJ1-1; D gene: NA; clone size: NA; CDR3 protein: CASRLDPGIGDTEAFF; CDR3 DNA: TGTGCCAGCAGGCTAGACCCAGGGATCGGGGACACTGAAGCTTTCTTT
V gene: TRBV12-5; J gene: TRBJ2-5; D gene: TRBD2; clone size: many; CDR3 protein: CASGSTGTSEETQYF; CDR3 DNA: TGTGCTAGTGGGTCGACCGGGACTAGCGAAGAGACCCAGTACTTC
V gene: TRBV2; J gene: TRBJ2-7; D gene: NA; clone size: many; CDR3 protein: CASMGPSPYEQYF; CDR3 DNA: TGTGCCAGCATGGGACCTTCCCCCTACGAGCAGTACTTC
V gene: TRBV28; J gene: TRBJ1-2; D gene: TRBD1; clone size: many; CDR3 protein: CASSGGQGSGGYTF; CDR3 DNA: TGTGCCAGCAGCGGAGGACAGGGGAGTGGCGGCTACACCTTC
V gene: TRBV7-2; J gene: TRBJ2-3; D gene: TRBD2; clone size: NA; CDR3 protein: CASSFGGRAPTDTQYF; CDR3 DNA: TGTGCCAGCAGCTTTGGCGGGAGGGCCCCCACAGATACGCAGTATTTT
V gene: TRBV11-3; J gene: TRBJ2-2; D gene: NA; clone size: NA; CDR3 protein: CASNYGLLGGELFF; CDR3 DNA: TGTGCCAGCAACTATGGCCTTCTCGGCGGGGAGCTGTTTTTT
V gene: TRBV28; J gene: TRBJ1-1; D gene: NA; clone size: many; CDR3 protein: CASIANTEAFF; CDR3 DNA: TGTGCCAGCATTGCGAACACTGAAGCTTTCTTT
V gene: TRBV19; J gene: TRBJ1-5; D gene: NA; clone size: NA; CDR3 protein: CASSSSGAGGPQHF; CDR3 DNA: TGTGCCAGTAGTTCCTCAGGGGCAGGTGGGCCCCAGCATTTT
V gene: TRBV20-1; J gene: TRBJ1-2; D gene: TRBD1; clone size: NA; CDR3 protein: CSARDLWQGARGDYGYTF; CDR3 DNA: TGCAGTGCTAGAGATCTTTGGCAGGGGGCGCGGGGTGACTATGGCTACACCTTC
V gene: TRBV7-2; J gene: TRBJ1-1; D gene: NA; clone size: NA; CDR3 protein: CASSLEIHLKGSEAFF; CDR3 DNA: TGTGCCAGCAGCTTAGAAATACACTTGAAGGGGAGTGAAGCTTTCTTT
V gene: TRBV20-1; J gene: TRBJ1-1; D gene: NA; clone size: few; CDR3 protein: CSARHLKIGGAEAFF; CDR3 DNA: TGCAGTGCTAGACACCTAAAAATAGGGGGAGCTGAAGCTTTCTTT
V gene: TRBV11-2; J gene: TRBJ2-3; D gene: NA; clone size: NA; CDR3 protein: CASSFLWGSGDTQYF; CDR3 DNA: TGTGCCAGCAGCTTCCTCTGGGGGTCGGGGGATACGCAGTATTTT
V gene: TRBV28; J gene: TRBJ2-3; D gene: NA; clone size: NA; CDR3 protein: CASSPSAVDTQYF; CDR3 DNA: TGTGCCAGCAGCCCCTCAGCTGTGGATACGCAGTATTTT
V gene: TRBV5-1; J gene: TRBJ1-4; D gene: TRBD1; clone size: once; CDR3 protein: CASSFQGATNEKLFF; CDR3 DNA: TGCGCCAGCAGCTTCCAGGGGGCTACTAATGAAAAACTGTTTTTT
V gene: TRBV10-3; J gene: TRBJ1-2; D gene: TRBD1; clone size: few; CDR3 protein: CAISDIAGTGHGYTF; CDR3 DNA: TGTGCCATCAGCGATATCGCCGGGACAGGACATGGCTACACCTTC
V gene: TRBV3-1; J gene: TRBJ2-7; D gene: TRBD1; clone size: NA; CDR3 protein: CASSNRDRGGEQYF; CDR3 DNA: TGTGCCAGCAGCAACCGGGACAGGGGCGGTGAGCAGTACTTC
V gene: TRBV11-2; J gene: TRBJ1-3; D gene: NA; clone size: many; CDR3 protein: CASSPTDSGNTIYF; CDR3 DNA: TGTGCCAGCAGCCCGACAGATTCTGGAAACACCATATATTTT
V gene: TRBV6-1; J gene: TRBJ1-3; D gene: NA; clone size: NA; CDR3 protein: CASSATEDSGNTIYF; CDR3 DNA: TGTGCCAGCAGTGCCACAGAAGACTCTGGAAACACCATATATTTT
V gene: TRBV18; J gene: TRBJ1-2; D gene: NA; clone size: NA; CDR3 protein: CASSPFLTVNYGYTF; CDR3 DNA: TGTGCCAGCTCACCATTCCTGACAGTAAACTATGGCTACACCTTC
V gene: TRBV12-5; J gene: TRBJ2-7; D gene: NA; clone size: few; CDR3 protein: CASGLGRDPYEQYF; CDR3 DNA: TGTGCTAGTGGTTTGGGTAGGGATCCCTACGAGCAGTACTTC
V gene: TRBV7-2; J gene: TRBJ1-3; D gene: NA; clone size: few; CDR3 protein: CASSPPGTKTGNTIYF; CDR3 DNA: TGTGCCAGCAGCCCACCCGGGACGAAGACTGGAAACACCATATATTTT
V gene: TRBV11-3; J gene: TRBJ2-7; D gene: NA; clone size: many; CDR3 protein: CANSLDQMGQSYEQYF; CDR3 DNA: TGTGCCAACAGCTTAGACCAGATGGGACAATCCTACGAGCAGTACTTC